The text below deals with one T cell receptor (beta chain). These data are taken from a study of blood T cell repertoires in COVID-19. Study-wide background: The study drew acute and convalescent COVID-19 samples from the United States, Italy and Spain. Sample material is recorded as cDNA or gDNA derived from T cells, B-cell-depleted T cells, or PBMCs.

The CDR3 is 12 amino acids. Germline V gene lookup returns CDR1 LNHDA and CDR2 SQIVND (reference sequence). Between the trimmed V and J ends, which lost 5 bases and 12 bases, there was a span of 13 bases. The repertoire was sequenced with immunoSEQ multiplex PCR; TCRdb's copy has only in-frame clones and lacks some. The data hold about 26,000 clones, with 70% to 90% observed a single time. The Seattle site enrolled patients during active infection and followed them longitudinally. The genes are TRBV19 and TRBJ1-4; D uncertain. The sample consisted of peripheral blood. This TCR derives from a woman at least 80 years old with COVID-19, enrolled during active disease. The CDR3 DNA follows: TGTGCCAGTAGTCCCACCACCGGGGAACTGTTTTTT. Translating gives CASSPTTGELFF.